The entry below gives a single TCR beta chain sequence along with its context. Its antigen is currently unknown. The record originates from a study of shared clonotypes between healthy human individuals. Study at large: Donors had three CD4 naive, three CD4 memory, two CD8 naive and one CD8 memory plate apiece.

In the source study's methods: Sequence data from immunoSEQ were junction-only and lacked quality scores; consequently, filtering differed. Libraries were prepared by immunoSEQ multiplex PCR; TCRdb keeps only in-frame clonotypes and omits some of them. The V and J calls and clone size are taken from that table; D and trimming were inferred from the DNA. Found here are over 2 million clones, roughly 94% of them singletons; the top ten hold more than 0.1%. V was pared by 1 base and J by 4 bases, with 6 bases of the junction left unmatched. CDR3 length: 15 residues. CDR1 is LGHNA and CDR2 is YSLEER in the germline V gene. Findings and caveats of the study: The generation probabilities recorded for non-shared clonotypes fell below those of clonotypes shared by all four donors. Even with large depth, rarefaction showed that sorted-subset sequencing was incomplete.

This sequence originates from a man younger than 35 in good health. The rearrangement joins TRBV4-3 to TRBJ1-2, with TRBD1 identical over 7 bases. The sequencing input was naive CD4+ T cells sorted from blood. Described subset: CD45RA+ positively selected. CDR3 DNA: TGCGCCAGCAGCCAAGTGTTGGGACAGTCCTATGGCTACACCTTC. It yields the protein CASSQVLGQSYGYTF.